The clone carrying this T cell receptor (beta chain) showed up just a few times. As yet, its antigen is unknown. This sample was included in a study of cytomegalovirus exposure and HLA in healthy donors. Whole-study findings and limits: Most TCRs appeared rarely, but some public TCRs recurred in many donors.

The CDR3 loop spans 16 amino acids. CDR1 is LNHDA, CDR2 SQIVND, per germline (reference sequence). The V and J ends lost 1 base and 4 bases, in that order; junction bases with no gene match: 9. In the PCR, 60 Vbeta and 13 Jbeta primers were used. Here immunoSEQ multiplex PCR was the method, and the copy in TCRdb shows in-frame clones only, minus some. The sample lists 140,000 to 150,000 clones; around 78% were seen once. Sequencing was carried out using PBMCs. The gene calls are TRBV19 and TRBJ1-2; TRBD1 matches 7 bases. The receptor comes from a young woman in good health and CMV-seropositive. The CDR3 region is CASSIGLLQGFYGYTF. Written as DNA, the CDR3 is TGTGCCAGTAGTATAGGTCTCCTACAGGGGTTCTATGGCTACACCTTC.